This T cell receptor (beta chain) was recorded in a study of T cells in Graves' hyperthyroidism and ophthalmopathy. Amplification targeted TCR beta CDR3 regions from RNA transcripts. Initially, a first-round RT-PCR of the TCR CDR3 employed the HTBI primer set. Via MiXCR, TCRdb re-called the multiplex PCR reads, giving one row per CDR3 protein. The sample lists approximately 630,000 distinct CDR3 sequences, 15% to 20% occurring once. In its sample, this clonotype was seen many times. Criteria for exclusion of patients were uncontrolled infection, other autoimmune disease, pregnancy or lactation. The V end was cut by 5 bases, the J end by 3 bases, with 8 bases between. Germline V CDR1 and CDR2: SGHAT, FQDESV (reference sequence). There are 12 residues in the CDR3.

The material sequenced was blood. This rearrangement joins TRBV11-1 to TRBJ2-7; a possible D gene is TRBD1 (5 bases). The TCR comes from a woman aged 25-40 years with Graves' hyperthyroidism. CDR3 DNA: TGTGCCAGCAGCATAGACAGCTACGAGCAGTACTTC. This sequence encodes CASSIDSYEQYF.